Below, 21 T cell receptor beta chains from the same sample are listed, as sequenced in a study of cytomegalovirus exposure and HLA in healthy donors (TCRdb year 2017). Libraries came from the immunoSEQ multiplex PCR assay. A mixture of 60 forward primers for TCR Vbeta segments and 13 reverse primers for TCR Jbeta segments was used in the multiplex PCR. Held by TCRdb, this immuneACCESS table contains in-frame sequences only and omits some clones. Under half of the omission traces to an unresolved V gene where checked; the cause of the rest is unknown. The sample table shows some 85,000 clones, and roughly 70% are seen once. The ten largest clones take up just over 3% of the sample. Sequencing input: PBMCs. The source of these receptors is a middle-aged man in good health and CMV-seronegative.

The gene calls are TRBV5-3 and TRBJ1-1; D uncertain. TRBV5-3 is known as an ORF, though its function is uncertain. This CDR3 comprises 12 residues. V was pared by 1 base and J by 5 bases, with 6 bases between. The CDR3 spells CARSLRLTEAFF. In DNA, the CDR3 is TGTGCCAGAAGCTTGCGGTTGACTGAAGCTTTCTTT.

This CDR3 reads CASSQDFQDMNTEAFF. CDR3 DNA sequence: TGCGCCAGCAGCCAAGATTTCCAAGACATGAACACTGAAGCTTTCTTT. The chain couples TRBV4-3 to TRBJ1-1; D not certain. Germline values: CDR1 LGHNA, CDR2 YSLEER. There are 16 residues in the CDR3. Trimming took 0 bases from V and 0 from J, leaving 11 bases between them.

This clone was seen only once. This chain connects TRBV7-2 to TRBJ2-7, with D possibly matching TRBD1 (5 bases). V lost 5 bases and J lost 2, with 10 bases in between. CDR3 length equals 13 residues. Germline CDR1 is SGHTA and CDR2 is FQGNSA. Written as DNA, the CDR3 is TGTGCCAGCAGCCCTAGGACAACCTACGAGCAGTACTTC. Residues: CASSPRTTYEQYF. Full variable domain (remainder filled in from reference TRBV7-2 and TRBJ2-7): GAGVSQSPSNKVTEKGKDVELRCDPISGHTALYWYRQSLGQGLEFLIYFQGNSAPDKSGLPSDRFSAERTGGSVSTLTIQRTQQEDSAVYLCASSPRTTYEQYFGPGTRLTVT.

The chain uses TRBV9 and TRBJ2-2; TRBD1 aligns across 9 bases. This CDR3 is built from 16 residues. Looked up from germline, CDR1 is SGDLS and CDR2 is YYNGEE. The trim removed 0 bases at V and 2 bases at J, leaving 2 bases unmatched. CDR3 coding DNA: TGTGCCAGCAGCGTAGGGGACAGGGCTAACACCGGGGAGCTGTTTTTT. Translated, it gives CASSVGDRANTGELFF.

CDR3 bases: TGTGCCAGCAGGAACGTAAACAGGGGAAGGAATGAAAAACTGTTTTTT. Residues: CASRNVNRGRNEKLFF. This chain links TRBV28 with TRBJ1-4; 7 nucleotides line up with TRBD1. V dropped 6 bases and J dropped 5; count of bases not matched to a gene: 12. The germline CDR1 and CDR2 sequences are MDHEN and SYDVKM. The CDR3 extends over 16 amino acids.

A remark on this clone: The sample has other DNA sequences that encode this CDR3 too. The chain has TRBV18 and TRBJ1-5, with TRBD1 matching over 7 bases. V was clipped by 3 bases and J by 4 bases; unmatched bases: 3. The CDR3 has 14 residues. In germline, CDR1 is KGHSH, CDR2 LQKENI. The CDR3 here is CASSPRQGNQPQHF. The CDR3 DNA reads TGTGCCAGCTCACCCCGACAGGGTAATCAGCCCCAGCATTTT.

The chain employs TRBV5-8 and TRBJ1-2; D remains unclear. Germline CDR1 and CDR2: SGHTS and YDEGEE. CDR3 length: 12 amino acids. Deletions cut 1 base from V and 8 bases from J, with 9 bases between. CDR3 residues: CASSLNWAGYTF. The CDR3 coding sequence is TGTGCCAGCAGCTTGAATTGGGCCGGCTACACCTTC.

The rearrangement uses TRBV6-5 and TRBJ2-7; 9 nucleotides agree with TRBD1. Unmatched junction bases numbered 9, after V lost 1 base and J lost 5 bases. This CDR3 is 16 amino acids long. Germline CDR1 and CDR2: MNHEY and SVGAGI. Here the CDR3 DNA reads TGTGCCAGCAGTTACTTGCCGTGGACAGGGGTCCACGAGCAGTACTTC. It yields the protein CASSYLPWTGVHEQYF.

This clone has just a few counts. Different DNA sequences within this sample yield the same CDR3. The chain carries TRBV5-1 and TRBJ2-7; 9 bases align to TRBD1. The junction had 3 bases not matched to a gene; V was cut back by 3 bases and J by 2 bases. Germline V CDR1 and CDR2: SGHRS, YFSETQ. The CDR3 loop spans 14 amino acids. CDR3 sequence (DNA): TGCGCCAGCAGCTCCGGACAGGGGACCTACGAGCAGTACTTC. Translated, it gives CASSSGQGTYEQYF.

V gene TRBV13 combines with J gene TRBJ2-3; TRBD1 matches 7 bases. CDR3 length equals 16 residues. Per the germline V gene, CDR1 is PRHDT and CDR2 is FYEKMQ (reference sequence). V was clipped by 0 bases and J by 2 bases; unmatched bases: 5. CDR3: CASSLGTGPSTDTQYF. The CDR3 bases are TGTGCCAGCAGCTTAGGGACAGGGCCATCCACAGATACGCAGTATTTT.

V and J are TRBV19 and TRBJ1-1; D is unresolved. V was cut by 7 bases and J by 6 bases, with 9 bases left in between. Germline CDR1 reads LNHDA; CDR2 reads SQIVND (reference sequence). This CDR3 has 11 residues. DNA for the CDR3: TGTGCCAGTACCGCAGGTTCTGAAGCTTTCTTT. This gives the protein CASTAGSEAFF.

The chain links TRBV7-2 to TRBJ2-5; 7 bases are shared with TRBD1. This CDR3 region has 14 residues. V dropped 5 bases and J dropped 1; count of bases not matched to a gene: 4. Germline lookup yields CDR1 SGHTA and CDR2 FQGNSA. The CDR3 nucleotides are TGTGCCAGCAGCGGGAACAGGGGCCAAGAGACCCAGTACTTC. Translation: CASSGNRGQETQYF. Looking up the rest from reference TRBV7-2 and TRBJ2-5 gives the full variable domain: GAGVSQSPSNKVTEKGKDVELRCDPISGHTALYWYRQSLGQGLEFLIYFQGNSAPDKSGLPSDRFSAERTGGSVSTLTIQRTQQEDSAVYLCASSGNRGQETQYFGPGTRLLVL.

The chain recombines TRBV28 with TRBJ1-1; TRBD1 is a possible D gene (6 bases). Germline assignment: CDR1 MDHEN and CDR2 SYDVKM. V gave up 8 bases and J gave up 2 bases, with 18 bases separating them. The CDR3 covers 15 residues. CDR3 sequence reads: CASGQGIGKNTEAFF. The CDR3, as DNA: TGTGCCAGCGGGCAGGGGATAGGGAAAAACACTGAAGCTTTCTTT.

This clone was seen a few times. This chain uses TRBV5-1 with TRBJ1-5, with D perhaps matching TRBD1 (6 bases). This CDR3 spans 14 amino acids. Germline lookup yields CDR1 SGHRS and CDR2 YFSETQ. V gave up 2 bases and J gave up 5 bases, with 11 bases separating them. The CDR3: CASSLGQMDQPQHF. The CDR3 DNA sequence: TGCGCCAGCAGCTTAGGACAGATGGATCAGCCCCAGCATTTT.

The rearrangement joins TRBV9 to TRBJ1-1; possible D gene TRBD1, 6 bases. This CDR3 region has 19 residues. The V gene lost 0 bases and the J gene lost 3 bases, with 24 bases spanning the gap. Germline CDR1 SGDLS, CDR2 YYNGEE. CDR3 sequence (DNA): TGTGCCAGCAGCGTAGGGCTGGGGGCAGTCTTACCAAGGCACACTGAAGCTTTCTTT. It yields the protein CASSVGLGAVLPRHTEAFF.

The genes are TRBV29-1 and TRBJ1-2; D may be TRBD1 (6 bases). Trimming shortened V by 4 bases and J by 4 bases, and 13 bases separated the two germline ends. The CDR3 length is 13 residues. Germline values: CDR1 SQVTM, CDR2 ANQGSEA. CDR3 region: CSVAQRQAYGYTF. The CDR3 DNA reads TGCAGCGTTGCTCAAAGACAGGCCTATGGCTACACCTTC.

In this sample, this clone turned up a few times. The rearrangement links TRBV6-5 to TRBJ1-1; D ambiguous. The CDR3 has 15 amino acids. CDR1 and CDR2 (germline): MNHEY, SVGAGI. Trimming left V 3 bases short and J 1 base short, with 12 bases between. The CDR3 sequence: CASSYWEPPNTEAFF. CDR3 DNA sequence: TGTGCCAGCAGTTATTGGGAGCCTCCGAACACTGAAGCTTTCTTT.

The V gene is TRBV18, the J gene TRBJ2-2; D is uncertain. The V end was cut by 3 bases, the J end by 8 bases, with 7 bases between. Germline-derived CDR1 and CDR2 are KGHSH and LQKENI. The CDR3 totals 12 residues. The CDR3 region is CASSPRIGELFF. Here the CDR3 DNA reads TGTGCCAGCTCACCCCGTATAGGGGAGCTGTTTTTT.

This clone was seen a single time. The chain joins TRBV5-4 to TRBJ2-1; 9 bases fit TRBD2. V was pared by 0 bases and J by 2 bases, with 6 bases of the junction left unmatched. Germline V gives CDR1 SGHNT, CDR2 YYREEE (reference sequence). The CDR3 consists of 17 residues. The CDR3 loop reads CASSLGSSGAPYNEQFF. The CDR3 DNA follows: TGTGCCAGCAGCTTGGGATCTAGCGGGGCCCCCTACAATGAGCAGTTCTTC.

For the CDR3, the DNA is TGTGCCAGCAGCTTGCTGACTTACGAGCAGTACTTC. Its translation is CASSLLTYEQYF. V and J are TRBV5-6 and TRBJ2-7, with D hard to call. Deletions cut 1 base from V and 4 bases from J, with 6 bases between. CDR3 size: 12 residues. Germline V gene data show CDR1 as SGHDT and CDR2 as YYEEEE.

The chain employs TRBV11-1 and TRBJ2-3; 9 nucleotides agree with TRBD1. CDR3 length equals 13 residues. V trimming: 1 base; J trimming: 14 bases; junction bases outside the gene matches: 7. Germline CDR1 SGHAT, CDR2 FQDESV (reference sequence). The CDR3 nucleotides read TGTGCCAGCAGCTTAGACCGGGACAGGGAAGGGTATTTT. Amino acid sequence: CASSLDRDREGYF.